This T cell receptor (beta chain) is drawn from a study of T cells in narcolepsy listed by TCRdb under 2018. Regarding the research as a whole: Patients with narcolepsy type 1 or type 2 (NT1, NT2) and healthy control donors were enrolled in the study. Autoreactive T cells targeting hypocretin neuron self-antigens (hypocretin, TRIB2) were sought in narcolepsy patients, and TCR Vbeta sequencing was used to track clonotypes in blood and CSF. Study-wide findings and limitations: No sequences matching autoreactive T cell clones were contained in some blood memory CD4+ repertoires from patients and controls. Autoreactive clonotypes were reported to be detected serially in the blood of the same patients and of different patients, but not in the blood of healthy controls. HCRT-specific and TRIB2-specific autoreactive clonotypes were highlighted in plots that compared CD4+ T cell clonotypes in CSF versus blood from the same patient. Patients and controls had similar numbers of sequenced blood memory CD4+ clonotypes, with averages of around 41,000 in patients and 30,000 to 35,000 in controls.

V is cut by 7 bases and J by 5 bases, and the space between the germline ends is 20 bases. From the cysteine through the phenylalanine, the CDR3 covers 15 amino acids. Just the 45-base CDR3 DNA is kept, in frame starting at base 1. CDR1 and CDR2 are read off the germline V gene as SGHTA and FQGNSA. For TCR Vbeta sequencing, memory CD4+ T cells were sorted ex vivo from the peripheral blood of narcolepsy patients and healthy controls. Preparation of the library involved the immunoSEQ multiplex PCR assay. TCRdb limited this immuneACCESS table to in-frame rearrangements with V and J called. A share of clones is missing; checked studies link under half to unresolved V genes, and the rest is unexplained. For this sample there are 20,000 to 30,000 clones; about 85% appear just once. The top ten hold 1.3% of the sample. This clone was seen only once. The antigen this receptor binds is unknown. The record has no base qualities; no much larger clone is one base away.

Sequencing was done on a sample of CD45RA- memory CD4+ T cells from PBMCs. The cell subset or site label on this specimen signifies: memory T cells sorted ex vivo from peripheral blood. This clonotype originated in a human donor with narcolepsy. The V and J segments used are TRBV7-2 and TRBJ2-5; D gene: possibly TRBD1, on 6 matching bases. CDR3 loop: CASNQQGRNRETQYF. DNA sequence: TGTGCCAGCAACCAACAGGGAAGGAATCGGGAGACCCAGTACTTC.